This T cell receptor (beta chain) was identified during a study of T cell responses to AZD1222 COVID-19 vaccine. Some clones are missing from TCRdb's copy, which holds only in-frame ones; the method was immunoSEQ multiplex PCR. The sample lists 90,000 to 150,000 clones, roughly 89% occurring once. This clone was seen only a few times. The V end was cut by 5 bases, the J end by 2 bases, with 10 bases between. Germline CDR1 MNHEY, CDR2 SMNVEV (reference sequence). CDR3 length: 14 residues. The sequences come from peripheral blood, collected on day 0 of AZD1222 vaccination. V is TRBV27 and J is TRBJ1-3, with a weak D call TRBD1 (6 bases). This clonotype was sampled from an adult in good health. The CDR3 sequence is CASSPYRAGNTIYF. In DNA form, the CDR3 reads TGTGCCAGCAGTCCATACAGGGCTGGAAACACCATATATTTT.